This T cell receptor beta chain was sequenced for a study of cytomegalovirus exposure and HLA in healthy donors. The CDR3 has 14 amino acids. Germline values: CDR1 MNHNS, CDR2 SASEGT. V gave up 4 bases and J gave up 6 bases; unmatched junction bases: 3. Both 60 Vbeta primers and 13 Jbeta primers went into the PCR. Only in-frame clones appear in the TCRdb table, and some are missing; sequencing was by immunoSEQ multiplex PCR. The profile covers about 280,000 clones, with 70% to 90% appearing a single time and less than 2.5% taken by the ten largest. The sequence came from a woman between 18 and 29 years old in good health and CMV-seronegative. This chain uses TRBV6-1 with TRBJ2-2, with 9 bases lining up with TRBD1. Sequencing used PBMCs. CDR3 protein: CASSGRQGAGELFF. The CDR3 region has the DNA TGTGCCAGCAGTGGCCGACAGGGGGCCGGGGAGCTGTTTTTT.